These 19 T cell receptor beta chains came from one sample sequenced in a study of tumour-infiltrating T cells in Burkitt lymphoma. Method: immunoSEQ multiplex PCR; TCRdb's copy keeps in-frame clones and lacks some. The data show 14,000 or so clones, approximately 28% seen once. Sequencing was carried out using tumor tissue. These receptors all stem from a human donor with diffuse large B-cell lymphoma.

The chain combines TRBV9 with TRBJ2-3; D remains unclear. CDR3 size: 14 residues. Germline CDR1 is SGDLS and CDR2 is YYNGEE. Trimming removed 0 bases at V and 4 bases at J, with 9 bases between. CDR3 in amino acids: CASSVGGGSDTQYF. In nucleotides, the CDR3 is TGTGCCAGCAGCGTAGGGGGTGGATCAGATACGCAGTATTTT.

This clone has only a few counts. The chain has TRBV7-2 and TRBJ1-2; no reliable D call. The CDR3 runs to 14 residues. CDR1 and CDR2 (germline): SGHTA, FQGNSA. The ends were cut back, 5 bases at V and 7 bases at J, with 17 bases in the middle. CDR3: CASSQPATVRGYTF. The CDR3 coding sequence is TGTGCCAGCAGCCAGCCGGCTACTGTGCGTGGCTACACCTTC.

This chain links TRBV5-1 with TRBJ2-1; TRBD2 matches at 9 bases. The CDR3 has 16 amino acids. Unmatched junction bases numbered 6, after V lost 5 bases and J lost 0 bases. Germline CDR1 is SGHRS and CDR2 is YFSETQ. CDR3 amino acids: CASRSDSGSSYNEQFF. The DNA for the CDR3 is TGCGCCAGCAGATCTGATAGCGGGAGCTCCTACAATGAGCAGTTCTTC. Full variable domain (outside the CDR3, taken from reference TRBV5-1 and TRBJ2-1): KAGVTQTPRYLIKTRGQQVTLSCSPISGHRSVSWYQQTPGQGLQFLFEYFSETQRNKGNFPGRFSGRQFSNSRSEMNVSTLELGDSALYLCASRSDSGSSYNEQFFGPGTRLTVL.

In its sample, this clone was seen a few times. CDR3: CAIARYEQYF. In DNA, the CDR3 is TGTGCCATCGCGCGCTACGAGCAGTACTTC. The chain couples TRBV6-1 to TRBJ2-7; D unclear. The CDR3 contains 10 residues. The V gene's germline CDR1 is MNHNS and CDR2 SASEGT. Trimming removed 10 bases at V and 3 bases at J, with 7 bases between.

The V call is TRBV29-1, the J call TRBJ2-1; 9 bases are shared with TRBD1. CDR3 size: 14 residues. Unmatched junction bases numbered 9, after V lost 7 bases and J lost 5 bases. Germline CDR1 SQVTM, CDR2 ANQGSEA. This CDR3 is CSGGTGNENNEQFF. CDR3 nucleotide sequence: TGCAGCGGGGGGACAGGGAACGAAAACAATGAGCAGTTCTTC.

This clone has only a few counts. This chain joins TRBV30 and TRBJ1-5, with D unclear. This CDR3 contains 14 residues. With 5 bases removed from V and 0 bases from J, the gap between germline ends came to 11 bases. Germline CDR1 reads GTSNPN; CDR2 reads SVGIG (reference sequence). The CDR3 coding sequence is TGTGCCTGGGGACTGGGGTATAGCAATCAGCCCCAGCATTTT. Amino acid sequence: CAWGLGYSNQPQHF.

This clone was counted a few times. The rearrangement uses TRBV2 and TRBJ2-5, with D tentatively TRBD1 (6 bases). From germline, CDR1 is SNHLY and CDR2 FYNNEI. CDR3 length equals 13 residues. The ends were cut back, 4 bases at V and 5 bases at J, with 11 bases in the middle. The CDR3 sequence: CASSVWGRETQYF. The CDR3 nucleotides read TGTGCCAGCAGTGTATGGGGGCGGGAGACCCAGTACTTC.

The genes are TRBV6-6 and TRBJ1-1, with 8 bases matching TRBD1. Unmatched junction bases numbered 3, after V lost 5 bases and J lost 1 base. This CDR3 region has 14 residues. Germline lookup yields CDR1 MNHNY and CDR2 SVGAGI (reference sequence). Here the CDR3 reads CASSQQGGNTEAFF. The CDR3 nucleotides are TGTGCCAGCAGTCAACAGGGGGGGAACACTGAAGCTTTCTTT.

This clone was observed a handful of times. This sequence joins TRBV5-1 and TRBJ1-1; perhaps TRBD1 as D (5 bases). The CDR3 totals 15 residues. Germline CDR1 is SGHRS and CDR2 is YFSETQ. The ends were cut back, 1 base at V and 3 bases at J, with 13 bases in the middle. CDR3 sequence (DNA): TGCGCCAGCAGCTTGACCGGGTCCAGGGACACTGAAGCTTTCTTT. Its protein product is CASSLTGSRDTEAFF.

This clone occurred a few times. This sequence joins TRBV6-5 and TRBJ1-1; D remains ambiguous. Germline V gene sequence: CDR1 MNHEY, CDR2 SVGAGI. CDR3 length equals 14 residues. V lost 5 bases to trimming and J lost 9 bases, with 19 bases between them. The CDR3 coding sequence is TGTGCCAGCAGTGCTTACCCGGACGTGCAAAAAGCTTTCTTT. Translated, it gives CASSAYPDVQKAFF.

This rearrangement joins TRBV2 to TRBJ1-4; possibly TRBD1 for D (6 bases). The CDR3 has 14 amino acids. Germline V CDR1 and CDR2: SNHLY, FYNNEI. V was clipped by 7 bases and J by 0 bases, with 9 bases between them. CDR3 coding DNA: TGTGCCAGCAAATGGGGGCCAACTAATGAAAAACTGTTTTTT. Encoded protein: CASKWGPTNEKLFF.

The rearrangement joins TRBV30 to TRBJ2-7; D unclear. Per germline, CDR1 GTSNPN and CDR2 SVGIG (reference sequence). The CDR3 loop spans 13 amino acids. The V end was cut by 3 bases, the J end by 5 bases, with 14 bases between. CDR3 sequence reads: CAWSKASNHEQYF. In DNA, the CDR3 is TGTGCCTGGAGCAAAGCTAGTAACCACGAGCAGTACTTC.

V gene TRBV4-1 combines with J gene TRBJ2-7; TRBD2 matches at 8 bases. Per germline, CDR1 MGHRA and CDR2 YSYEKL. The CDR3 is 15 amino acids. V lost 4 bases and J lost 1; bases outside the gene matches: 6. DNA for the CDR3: TGCGCCAGCAGCCCTCTACGGGAGGGTTCCTACGAGCAGTACTTC. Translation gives CASSPLREGSYEQYF.

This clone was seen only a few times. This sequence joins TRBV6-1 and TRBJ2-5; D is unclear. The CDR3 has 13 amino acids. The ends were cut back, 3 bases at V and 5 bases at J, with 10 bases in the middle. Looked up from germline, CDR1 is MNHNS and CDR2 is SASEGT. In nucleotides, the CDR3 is TGTGCCAGCAGTGATTGGTTCGAGGAGACCCAGTACTTC. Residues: CASSDWFEETQYF.

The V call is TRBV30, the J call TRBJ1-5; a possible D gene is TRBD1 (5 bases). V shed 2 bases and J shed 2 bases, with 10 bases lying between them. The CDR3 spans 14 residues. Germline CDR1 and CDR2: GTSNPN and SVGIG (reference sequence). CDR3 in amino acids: CAWSSLQGNQPQHF. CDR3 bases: TGTGCCTGGAGTTCTCTACAGGGCAATCAGCCCCAGCATTTT.

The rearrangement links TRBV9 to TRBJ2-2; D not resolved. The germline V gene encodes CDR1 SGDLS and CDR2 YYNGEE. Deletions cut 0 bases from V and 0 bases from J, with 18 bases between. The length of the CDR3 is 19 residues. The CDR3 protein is CASSVGSPHWRPNTGELFF. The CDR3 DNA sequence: TGTGCCAGCAGCGTAGGTTCACCCCACTGGCGTCCGAACACCGGGGAGCTGTTTTTT. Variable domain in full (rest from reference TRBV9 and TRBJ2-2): DSGVTQTPKHLITATGQRVTLRCSPRSGDLSVYWYQQSLDQGLQFLIQYYNGEERAKGNILERFSAQQFPDLHSELNLSSLELGDSALYFCASSVGSPHWRPNTGELFFGEGSRLTVL.

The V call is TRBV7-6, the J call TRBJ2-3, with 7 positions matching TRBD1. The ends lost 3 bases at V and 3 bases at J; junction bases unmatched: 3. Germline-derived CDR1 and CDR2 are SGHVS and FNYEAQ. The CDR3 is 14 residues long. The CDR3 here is CASSLGRGTDTQYF. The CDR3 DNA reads TGTGCCAGCAGCTTGGGCAGGGGGACAGATACGCAGTATTTT. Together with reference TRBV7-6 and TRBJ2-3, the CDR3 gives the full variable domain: GAGVSQSPRYKVTKRGQDVALRCDPISGHVSLYWYRQALGQGPEFLTYFNYEAQQDKSGLPNDRFSAERPEGSISTLTIQRTEQRDSAMYRCASSLGRGTDTQYFGPGTRLTVL.

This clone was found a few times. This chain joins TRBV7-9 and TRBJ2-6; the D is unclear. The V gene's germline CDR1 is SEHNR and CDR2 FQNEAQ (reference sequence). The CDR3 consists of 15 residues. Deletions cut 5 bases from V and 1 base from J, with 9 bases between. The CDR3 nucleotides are TGTGCCAGCAGCCCCCTAGTATCTGGGGCCAACGTCCTGACTTTC. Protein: CASSPLVSGANVLTF.

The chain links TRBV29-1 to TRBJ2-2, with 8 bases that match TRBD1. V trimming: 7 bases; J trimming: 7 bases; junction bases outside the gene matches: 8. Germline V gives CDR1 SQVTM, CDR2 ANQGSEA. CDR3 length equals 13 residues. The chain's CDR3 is CSATTGGGGELFF. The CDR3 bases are TGCAGCGCCACTACAGGGGGTGGCGGGGAGCTGTTTTTT.